This T cell receptor beta chain was captured in a study of shared clonotypes between healthy human individuals. The study's findings and limits: Despite large depth, sorted-subset datasets appeared incompletely sequenced. The diversity represented, both genetic and in exposure history, was limited by few donors. With a few donors compared, approximately 5.5% of naive CD4 clonotypes were shared.

Germline assignment: CDR1 ENHRY and CDR2 SYGVKD. V was shortened by 2 bases and J by 1 base, with 8 bases between the two germline ends. The CDR3 covers 14 residues. With regard to this clone: What it binds is unknown.

Subsets obtained from CD4+ cells comprised CD45RA+ naive and CD45RA-negative memory cells. Sequencing used immunoSEQ multiplex PCR; TCRdb keeps in-frame clones, though not all of them. The repertoire holds about 340,000 clones, with about 70% as singletons. Sequenced material: memory CD4+ T cells sorted from blood. Subset defined: CD45RA-negative fraction. This rearrangement joins TRBV10-3 to TRBJ1-1; D is possibly TRBD1 (5 bases). The origin of this receptor is a young man in good health. For the CDR3, the DNA is TGTGCCATCAGTGAGCTGGGGGGGAACACTGAAGCTTTCTTT. It specifies CAISELGGNTEAFF.